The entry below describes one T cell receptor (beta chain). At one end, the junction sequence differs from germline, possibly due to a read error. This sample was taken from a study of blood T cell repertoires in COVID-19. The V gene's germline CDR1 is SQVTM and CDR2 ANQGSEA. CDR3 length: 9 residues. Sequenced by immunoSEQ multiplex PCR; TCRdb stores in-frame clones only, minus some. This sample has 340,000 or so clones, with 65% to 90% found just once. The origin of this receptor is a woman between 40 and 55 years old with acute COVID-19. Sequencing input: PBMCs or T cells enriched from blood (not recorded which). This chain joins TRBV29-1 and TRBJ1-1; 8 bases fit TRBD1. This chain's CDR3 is CSVEFGQGF. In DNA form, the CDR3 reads TGCAGCGTTGAATTTGGACAGGGTTTT.